This T cell receptor beta chain was retrieved from a study of identical twins. A universal primer binding site was introduced by template switching. The final cDNA contained unique molecular identifiers. TCRdb re-called the 5' RACE reads with MiXCR, one entry per CDR3 protein. The sample consists of about 530,000 distinct CDR3 sequences, roughly 15% of them appearing once. The ends lost 5 bases at V and 7 bases at J; junction bases unmatched: 9. This CDR3 is 13 amino acids long. Germline CDR1 reads SQVTM; CDR2 reads ANQGSEA. Regarding the study as a whole: There were fewer insertions in abundant cord blood beta clonotypes, but memory repertoires showed no such pattern.

This clonotype has a count of ten or more. Antigen: not known. This sample was shared with a second study, whose subject was yellow fever vaccine responses in identical twins.

The specimen was CD4+ T cells sorted from blood. The sequence came from a woman younger than 35 in good health. The chain is built from TRBV29-1 and TRBJ1-2, with TRBD1 matching over 8 bases. The CDR3 nucleotides read TGCAGCGTTCCCAGGACAGGGTCTGGTGGCTACACCTTC. Amino acids: CSVPRTGSGGYTF.